The 26 T cell receptor beta chains below come from one sample, sequenced in a study of T cells after yellow fever vaccination (dated by TCRdb to the late 2010s). The treatment or condition label on this specimen signifies: live attenuated yellow fever vaccine strain. Receptor libraries were prepared by 5' RACE. TCRdb names Illumina HiSeq 2500 as the instrument used. The public sequencing data were trimmed at Q25 with fastp and processed into clonotypes with MiXCR by TCRdb, which kept only in-frame beta chains. Every CDR3 protein is listed once, alongside the most common genes and DNA of its rows. The sample table shows about 210,000 distinct CDR3 sequences, and 5.5% to 8.5% are seen once. About 0.95% of the sample goes to the ten largest clones. Sample: CD4+ T cells sorted from PBMCs, taken on the day of the yellow fever booster vaccination. These TCRs come from a young man who received the YFV17D yellow fever vaccine.

The chain uses TRBV3-1 and TRBJ2-4; TRBD1 is a possible D gene (5 bases). The CDR3 runs to 13 residues. With 3 bases removed from V and 5 bases from J, the gap between germline ends came to 8 bases. The germline V gene encodes CDR1 LGHDT and CDR2 YNNKEL (reference sequence). CDR3 sequence reads: CASSQGRENIQYF. In DNA form, the CDR3 reads TGTGCCAGCAGCCAGGGGCGTGAAAACATTCAGTACTTC.

The rearrangement joins TRBV9 to TRBJ2-3, with TRBD2 matching 11 bases. Trimming removed 3 bases from V and 4 bases from J; junction bases left unmatched: 7. Looked up from germline, CDR1 is SGDLS and CDR2 is YYNGEE. This CDR3 is built from 16 residues. This chain's CDR3 is CASSGATSGNSDTQYF. The DNA of the CDR3 is TGTGCCAGCAGCGGTGCGACTAGCGGGAATTCAGATACGCAGTATTTT.

This clonotype was seen more than once but under ten times. The chain carries TRBV4-3 and TRBJ2-3; D possibly corresponds to TRBD1 (5 bases). In germline, CDR1 is LGHNA, CDR2 YSLEER. The CDR3 contains 16 residues. V shed 0 bases and J shed 6 bases, with 16 bases lying between them. The CDR3 reads CASSQDATDRADTQYF. In DNA form, the CDR3 reads TGCGCCAGCAGCCAAGATGCGACAGATCGTGCGGATACGCAGTATTTT.

This clonotype was counted only a few times. The gene calls are TRBV29-1 and TRBJ2-1; 12 bases are shared with TRBD1. V shed 7 bases and J 9 bases; nucleotides not matched to a gene: 4. The CDR3 runs 12 residues. CDR1 is SQVTM and CDR2 is ANQGSEA in the germline V gene. CDR3 loop: CSAGTGGGEQFF. In DNA form, the CDR3 reads TGCAGCGCCGGGACAGGGGGCGGTGAGCAGTTCTTC.

This clonotype was counted ten times or more. V gene TRBV5-1 combines with J gene TRBJ1-5, with D perhaps TRBD1 (5 bases). V was cut by 2 bases and J by 4 bases, with 13 bases left in between. CDR1 is SGHRS, CDR2 YFSETQ, per germline. This CDR3 spans 15 amino acids. The CDR3 spells CASSLLGGTNQPQHF. In DNA, the CDR3 is TGCGCCAGCAGCTTACTTGGGGGTACGAATCAGCCCCAGCATTTT.

This clonotype was recorded a few times. V is TRBV20-1 and J is TRBJ2-1; D uncertain. V was shortened by 5 bases and J by 4 bases, with 18 bases between the two germline ends. The CDR3 covers 15 residues. CDR1 is DFQATT, CDR2 SNEGSKA, per germline (reference sequence). This CDR3 reads CSAESLDYPYNEQFF. Written as DNA, the CDR3 is TGCAGTGCTGAGAGTCTAGATTACCCGTACAATGAGCAGTTCTTC.

This clonotype was seen only a few times. This chain connects TRBV5-1 to TRBJ2-2, with D maybe TRBD2 (6 bases). V shed 4 bases and J shed 0 bases, with 10 bases lying between them. The germline V gene encodes CDR1 SGHRS and CDR2 YFSETQ. The CDR3 runs to 15 residues. The CDR3 DNA is TGCGCCAGCAGCGGCGGGACGCCGAACACCGGGGAGCTGTTTTTT. Its translation is CASSGGTPNTGELFF. The full variable domain, completed using reference TRBV5-1 and TRBJ2-2, is KAGVTQTPRYLIKTRGQQVTLSCSPISGHRSVSWYQQTPGQGLQFLFEYFSETQRNKGNFPGRFSGRQFSNSRSEMNVSTLELGDSALYLCASSGGTPNTGELFFGEGSRLTVL.

V gene TRBV3-1 combines with J gene TRBJ2-2; D is possibly TRBD2 (5 bases). The CDR3 runs to 16 residues. Germline CDR1 LGHDT, CDR2 YNNKEL (reference sequence). Trimming pared 2 bases from V and 7 bases from J, leaving 17 bases between. The DNA for the CDR3 is TGTGCCAGCAGCCAACTAGCAGTAGGCCGTATCGGGGAGCTGTTTTTT. This encodes CASSQLAVGRIGELFF.

This clonotype has at least ten counts. This rearrangement joins TRBV5-1 to TRBJ2-7; 7 nucleotides match TRBD1. This CDR3 has 14 amino acids. Trimming removed 4 bases from V and 3 bases from J; junction bases left unmatched: 7. Germline V gives CDR1 SGHRS, CDR2 YFSETQ. CDR3 sequence (DNA): TGCGCCAGCAGCCCCGGGACAGAAATCTACGAGCAGTACTTC. Its translation is CASSPGTEIYEQYF.

This clonotype was detected only a few times. The chain employs TRBV20-1 and TRBJ2-7; no clear D gene. The CDR3 has 12 residues. Germline V CDR1 and CDR2: DFQATT, SNEGSKA (reference sequence). Trimming shortened V by 2 bases and J by 1 base, and 6 bases separated the two germline ends. The CDR3 region is CSARTVSYEQYF. CDR3 in DNA: TGCAGTGCTAGAACCGTTTCCTACGAGCAGTACTTC.

This chain links TRBV20-1 with TRBJ2-5; 7 positions match TRBD2. Trimming cost V 2 bases and J 2 bases; bases outside gene matches: 8. CDR1 and CDR2 (germline): DFQATT, SNEGSKA (reference sequence). The CDR3 has 15 amino acids. The CDR3 sequence is CSARKAGAPQETQYF. As DNA, the CDR3 is TGCAGTGCTAGAAAGGCGGGAGCGCCACAAGAGACCCAGTACTTC.

The chain uses TRBV20-1 and TRBJ2-3, with D hard to call. Germline V gives CDR1 DFQATT, CDR2 SNEGSKA (reference sequence). The CDR3 runs to 12 residues. V lost 5 bases, J lost 0 bases, and 6 bases lay in between. For the CDR3, the DNA is TGCAGTGCTTTTGAAAGCACAGATACGCAGTATTTT. Translating it yields CSAFESTDTQYF.

CDR3: CSATRQSQETQYF. CDR3 coding DNA: TGCAGTGCTACCCGACAGTCTCAGGAGACCCAGTACTTC. The chain recombines TRBV20-1 with TRBJ2-5; weak D call: TRBD1 (5 bases). Between the trimmed V and J ends, which lost 4 bases and 5 bases, there was a span of 14 bases. CDR1 DFQATT and CDR2 SNEGSKA come from the germline V gene (reference sequence). This CDR3 contains 13 residues.

This clonotype has just a few counts. The gene calls are TRBV7-9 and TRBJ1-4, with D perhaps matching TRBD1 (5 bases). Deletions cut 2 bases from V and 0 bases from J, with 7 bases between. This CDR3 comprises 15 residues. The germline CDR1 and CDR2 sequences are SEHNR and FQNEAQ (reference sequence). CDR3 protein: CASSLRQTTNEKLFF. CDR3 in DNA: TGTGCCAGCAGCTTAAGACAGACAACTAATGAAAAACTGTTTTTT.

This clonotype was found many times. The chain joins TRBV10-3 to TRBJ2-3, with 8 nucleotides matching TRBD2. Germline assignment: CDR1 ENHRY and CDR2 SYGVKD. With 11 bases clipped from V and 4 bases from J, the junction kept 20 bases outside the gene matches. The CDR3 has 17 residues. The CDR3 here is CAARHPGSGTRADTQYF. The DNA for the CDR3 is TGTGCCGCCCGCCACCCAGGTAGCGGGACACGGGCAGATACGCAGTATTTT.

This clonotype turned up a few times. This chain joins TRBV6-5 and TRBJ2-7, with D possibly called TRBD1 or TRBD2 (6 bases each). V lost 2 bases and J 2 bases, leaving 10 bases between the germline ends. The germline V gene has CDR1 MNHEY and CDR2 SVGAGI. The CDR3 spans 14 residues. CDR3: CASSYRGETYEQYF. CDR3 bases: TGTGCCAGCAGTTACAGGGGGGAGACCTACGAGCAGTACTTC.

There are many counts of this clonotype. The CDR3 protein is CASKVAGGPSEQFF. The CDR3 DNA reads as TGTGCCAGCAAGGTAGCGGGAGGGCCGAGTGAGCAGTTCTTC. The V gene is TRBV12-3 or TRBV12-4, the J gene TRBJ2-1; 11 bases agree with TRBD2. This CDR3 has 14 amino acids. The ends lost 7 bases at V and 9 bases at J; junction bases unmatched: 8.

V is TRBV20-1 and J is TRBJ2-2; TRBD1 or TRBD2 may be the D gene (5 bases each). Germline CDR1 is DFQATT and CDR2 is SNEGSKA (reference sequence). CDR3 size: 14 residues. Trimming left V 6 bases short and J 7 bases short, with 18 bases between. CDR3 in DNA: TGCAGTGCCCGGGGAAGGGGATCAGGCGGGGAGCTGTTTTTT. The encoded protein is CSARGRGSGGELFF.

This clonotype was seen repeatedly, ten times or more. The V call is TRBV7-2, the J call TRBJ2-3, with 7 nucleotides matching TRBD2. This CDR3 region has 12 residues. Germline lookup yields CDR1 SGHTA and CDR2 FQGNSA. The V gene end was trimmed by 8 bases and the J gene end by 4 bases; junction bases not matched to a gene: 3. CDR3 region: CASGRASDTQYF. The CDR3 DNA reads TGTGCCAGCGGGAGGGCCTCAGATACGCAGTATTTT.

In this sample, this clonotype turned up many times. The chain's CDR3 is CASSLLGQGGRETQYF. CDR3 nucleotides: TGTGCCAGCAGCTTATTAGGACAGGGGGGCCGGGAGACCCAGTACTTC. The chain links TRBV7-6 to TRBJ2-5, with TRBD1 matching 10 bases. Germline V gene lookup returns CDR1 SGHVS and CDR2 FNYEAQ. The length of the CDR3 is 16 residues. Trimming cost V 2 bases and J 5 bases; bases outside gene matches: 8.

This clonotype appeared a few times. The V and J genes are TRBV5-4 and TRBJ2-1; maybe TRBD2 (6 bases). Germline-derived CDR1 and CDR2 are SGHNT and YYREEE (reference sequence). This CDR3 spans 14 amino acids. V was shortened by 2 bases and J by 3 bases, with 9 bases between the two germline ends. The CDR3 region is CASSFGGVYNEQFF. The CDR3 coding sequence is TGTGCCAGCAGCTTCGGCGGGGTCTACAATGAGCAGTTCTTC.

This clonotype showed up just a few times. The germline gene is not matched at one end of the junction; a read error may be the cause. CDR3 sequence reads: CCATHRGHEDTQYF. DNA for the CDR3: TGCTGTGCCACGCACAGGGGGCATGAGGATACGCAGTATTTT. This chain uses TRBV20-1 with TRBJ2-3, with 9 bases identical to TRBD1. CDR1 and CDR2 from the germline V gene are DFQATT and SNEGSKA (reference sequence). The CDR3 runs 14 residues.

This clonotype was seen at least ten times. The junction does not match germline at one end; this may be a read error. V usage is TRBV18 and J usage is TRBJ2-5, with TRBD1 identical over 8 bases. CDR3 length: 15 amino acids. In germline, CDR1 is KGHSH, CDR2 LQKENI. In DNA form, the CDR3 reads TGTGCCAGCTCACCCCGGACAGGGCTCCAAGAGGCCCAGTACTTC. This codes for CASSPRTGLQEAQYF.

As regards this clonotype: Given a much more abundant clone one base away, this may be a read error. This chain joins TRBV7-2 and TRBJ2-7; 7 bases match TRBD1. The trim removed 5 bases at V and 12 bases at J, leaving 19 bases unmatched. The CDR3 is 15 amino acids. Germline CDR1 SGHTA, CDR2 FQGNSA. The chain's CDR3 is CASSVNAGAQGQRYF. DNA of the CDR3: TGTGCCAGCAGCGTTAATGCAGGGGCCCAGGGACAGCGGTACTTC.

The rearrangement uses TRBV5-4 and TRBJ2-5, with a tentative D call TRBD2 (6 bases). Germline V gene lookup returns CDR1 SGHNT and CDR2 YYREEE (reference sequence). V shed 4 bases and J shed 1 base, with 11 bases lying between them. This CDR3 spans 14 amino acids. CDR3 nucleotides: TGTGCCAGCAGCCGAGCGGAGGGCCAAGAGACCCAGTACTTC. This encodes CASSRAEGQETQYF.

J is TRBJ2-1 and V is TRBV20-1; D gene ambiguous. There are 15 residues in the CDR3. Germline V lookup: CDR1 DFQATT, CDR2 SNEGSKA (reference sequence). V was trimmed by 0 bases and J by 0 bases, leaving 9 bases between them. CDR3 sequence reads: CSAREVKSSYNEQFF. The CDR3 DNA follows: TGCAGTGCTAGAGAAGTTAAGAGCTCCTACAATGAGCAGTTCTTC.